The rows below give T cell receptor beta chains drawn from one sample of a study of T-cell reconstitution after alpha-beta-depleted transplantation in children. MiXCR, applied by TCRdb to the PCR reads, yields one record per CDR3 protein. The sample has around 360,000 distinct CDR3 sequences; 10% are singletons. The sample consisted of PBMCs from the stem cell graft donor, taken from the stem cell graft. Every receptor here comes from a human donor who donated a stem cell graft to a child with acute lymphoblastic leukemia. Each CDR3 is given with its conserved first and last residue. Fields, in order: clone size, V gene, CDR3 length, D gene, J gene, CDR3 protein, CDR3 DNA. The D gene is left open where the match is weak. Clone size is given for some rows only: seen once, a few or many times, or a class if the clone is expanded.

abundance: .
v_gene: TRBV10-3
len: 16
d_gene: TRBD2
j_gene: TRBJ2-1
CDR3aa: CAISDPTSGKVNEQFF
CDR3nt: TGTGCCATCAGTGACCCGACTAGCGGGAAGGTAAATGAGCAGTTCTTC

abundance: .
v_gene: TRBV9
len: 15
d_gene: TRBD1
j_gene: TRBJ1-1
CDR3aa: CASSADNLGTGEAFF
CDR3nt: TGTGCCAGCAGCGCGGATAATCTCGGGACAGGCGAAGCTTTCTTT

abundance: few
v_gene: TRBV7-9
len: 15
d_gene: TRBD1
j_gene: TRBJ2-7
CDR3aa: CASSSIGDRAYEQYF
CDR3nt: TGTGCCAGCAGCTCGATAGGGGACAGAGCCTACGAGCAGTACTTC

abundance: few
v_gene: TRBV7-2
len: 16
d_gene: TRBD1
j_gene: TRBJ1-2
CDR3aa: CASSPGTGGTNYGYTF
CDR3nt: TGTGCCAGCAGCCCAGGGACAGGTGGGACTAACTATGGCTACACCTTC

abundance: many
v_gene: TRBV27
len: 15
d_gene: .
j_gene: TRBJ2-2
CDR3aa: CASRALGWDTGELFF
CDR3nt: TGTGCCAGCCGCGCCCTAGGGTGGGACACCGGGGAGCTGTTTTTT

abundance: many
v_gene: TRBV29-1
len: 14
d_gene: .
j_gene: TRBJ2-7
CDR3aa: CSVEILGGYYEQYF
CDR3nt: TGCAGCGTTGAAATATTGGGCGGTTACTACGAGCAGTACTTC

abundance: few
v_gene: TRBV4-1
len: 17
d_gene: TRBD2
j_gene: TRBJ2-3
CDR3aa: CASSQAAGVSSTDTQYF
CDR3nt: TGCGCCAGCAGCCAAGCGGCGGGGGTTTCTAGCACAGATACGCAGTATTTT

abundance: .
v_gene: TRBV28
len: 14
d_gene: TRBD1
j_gene: TRBJ2-4
CDR3aa: CASSSGTGRNIQYF
CDR3nt: TGTGCCAGCAGTTCCGGGACAGGGAGGAACATTCAGTACTTC

abundance: few
v_gene: TRBV29-1
len: 13
d_gene: .
j_gene: TRBJ2-5
CDR3aa: CSVPGLLQETQYF
CDR3nt: TGCAGCGTACCCGGGCTCCTTCAAGAGACCCAGTACTTC

abundance: few
v_gene: TRBV7-2
len: 17
d_gene: .
j_gene: TRBJ1-2
CDR3aa: CASSSRALPDPNYGYTF
CDR3nt: TGTGCCAGCAGCTCCCGGGCCCTTCCGGACCCTAACTATGGCTACACCTTC

abundance: few
v_gene: TRBV12-3/TRBV12-4
len: 12
d_gene: .
j_gene: TRBJ1-1
CDR3aa: CASSFRPPEAFF
CDR3nt: TGTGCCAGCAGTTTCCGGCCGCCTGAAGCTTTCTTT

abundance: .
v_gene: TRBV4-1
len: 15
d_gene: TRBD1
j_gene: TRBJ2-5
CDR3aa: CASSRQGWGEETQYF
CDR3nt: TGCGCCAGCAGCAGACAGGGGTGGGGGGAAGAGACCCAGTACTTC

abundance: .
v_gene: TRBV19
len: 17
d_gene: .
j_gene: TRBJ1-5
CDR3aa: CASSSPAAGASNQPQHF
CDR3nt: TGTGCCAGTAGTAGTCCGGCAGCGGGGGCGAGCAATCAGCCCCAGCATTTT

abundance: .
v_gene: TRBV2
len: 15
d_gene: TRBD1
j_gene: TRBJ1-5
CDR3aa: CASRVTGMDNQPQHF
CDR3nt: TGTGCCAGCAGAGTGACAGGGATGGACAATCAGCCCCAGCATTTT

abundance: .
v_gene: TRBV7-2
len: 15
d_gene: .
j_gene: TRBJ1-3
CDR3aa: CASSPQAGDGNTIYF
CDR3nt: TGTGCCAGCAGCCCTCAGGCAGGGGATGGAAACACCATATATTTT

abundance: many
v_gene: TRBV4-1
len: 15
d_gene: .
j_gene: TRBJ1-4
CDR3aa: CASRGKGGTNEKLFF
CDR3nt: TGCGCCAGCAGAGGTAAGGGGGGAACTAATGAAAAACTGTTTTTT

abundance: once
v_gene: TRBV30
len: 12
d_gene: TRBD1
j_gene: TRBJ1-1
CDR3aa: CAWNIGQGEAFF
CDR3nt: TGTGCCTGGAACATTGGACAGGGAGAAGCTTTCTTT

abundance: once
v_gene: TRBV12-3/TRBV12-4
len: 16
d_gene: TRBD2
j_gene: TRBJ2-1
CDR3aa: CASSPSGWSSYNEQFF
CDR3nt: TGTGCCAGCAGCCCTAGCGGGTGGAGCTCCTACAATGAGCAGTTCTTC

abundance: .
v_gene: TRBV5-1
len: 16
d_gene: TRBD1
j_gene: TRBJ1-1
CDR3aa: CASSRQGGLINTEAFF
CDR3nt: TGCGCCAGCAGCCGGCAGGGGGGCCTGATCAACACTGAAGCTTTCTTT

abundance: .
v_gene: TRBV7-8
len: 15
d_gene: TRBD1
j_gene: TRBJ1-5
CDR3aa: CASSFGTGGYQPQHF
CDR3nt: TGTGCCAGCAGCTTTGGGACAGGGGGCTATCAGCCCCAGCATTTT

abundance: many
v_gene: TRBV20-1
len: 13
d_gene: TRBD2
j_gene: TRBJ2-1
CDR3aa: CSAPGGRTLEQFF
CDR3nt: TGCAGTGCTCCGGGCGGGAGGACTCTGGAGCAGTTCTTC

abundance: many
v_gene: TRBV4-1
len: 16
d_gene: .
j_gene: TRBJ2-2
CDR3aa: CASSQVDLLVTGELFF
CDR3nt: TGCGCCAGCAGCCAAGTCGACCTATTGGTAACCGGGGAGCTGTTTTTT

abundance: many
v_gene: TRBV18
len: 15
d_gene: TRBD2
j_gene: TRBJ2-7
CDR3aa: CASSPSGLAAYEQYF
CDR3nt: TGTGCCAGCTCACCATCGGGACTAGCGGCCTACGAGCAGTACTTC

abundance: many
v_gene: TRBV5-1
len: 15
d_gene: TRBD1
j_gene: TRBJ2-3
CDR3aa: CASSPRGQHTDTQYF
CDR3nt: TGCGCCAGCAGCCCAAGGGGACAGCACACAGATACGCAGTATTTT

abundance: once
v_gene: TRBV12-3/TRBV12-4
len: 16
d_gene: TRBD2
j_gene: TRBJ2-5
CDR3aa: CASSHWLAETQETQYF
CDR3nt: TGTGCCAGCAGCCACTGGCTAGCGGAGACCCAAGAGACCCAGTACTTC

abundance: few
v_gene: TRBV7-8
len: 20
d_gene: TRBD2
j_gene: TRBJ2-1
CDR3aa: CASSLTPGLAGVPGYNEQFF
CDR3nt: TGTGCCAGCAGCTTAACCCCGGGACTAGCGGGAGTACCAGGCTACAATGAGCAGTTCTTC

abundance: few
v_gene: TRBV6-4
len: 16
d_gene: .
j_gene: TRBJ2-1
CDR3aa: CASSDSGRGKGNEQFF
CDR3nt: TGTGCCAGCAGTGACTCCGGCAGGGGAAAGGGCAATGAGCAGTTCTTC

abundance: few
v_gene: TRBV5-1
len: 13
d_gene: TRBD2
j_gene: TRBJ2-1
CDR3aa: CASSRQGLNEQFF
CDR3nt: TGCGCCAGCAGCCGCCAGGGACTAAATGAGCAGTTCTTC

abundance: .
v_gene: TRBV5-1
len: 14
d_gene: .
j_gene: TRBJ1-4
CDR3aa: CASSLAQGGGKLFF
CDR3nt: TGCGCCAGCAGCTTGGCACAGGGCGGCGGAAAACTGTTTTTT

abundance: .
v_gene: TRBV5-1
len: 16
d_gene: TRBD1
j_gene: TRBJ2-6
CDR3aa: CASRFTQGTGANVLTF
CDR3nt: TGCGCCAGCAGATTTACACAGGGGACCGGGGCCAACGTCCTGACTTTC

abundance: .
v_gene: TRBV6-1
len: 15
d_gene: .
j_gene: TRBJ2-7
CDR3aa: CASRFEADMVDEQYF
CDR3nt: TGTGCCAGCAGATTCGAGGCGGACATGGTCGACGAGCAGTACTTC

abundance: .
v_gene: TRBV11-2
len: 18
d_gene: .
j_gene: TRBJ2-7
CDR3aa: CASSRGGGGSSPSYEQYF
CDR3nt: TGTGCCAGCAGCCGAGGAGGGGGCGGGAGCAGTCCCTCCTACGAGCAGTACTTC

abundance: .
v_gene: TRBV5-1
len: 16
d_gene: TRBD2
j_gene: TRBJ2-1
CDR3aa: CASRNRLAGSYNEQFF
CDR3nt: TGCGCCAGCAGAAACAGACTAGCGGGATCTTACAATGAGCAGTTCTTC

abundance: few
v_gene: TRBV7-9
len: 17
d_gene: TRBD2
j_gene: TRBJ2-5
CDR3aa: CASSPKPGLAGEVTQYF
CDR3nt: TGTGCCAGCAGCCCCAAGCCGGGACTAGCGGGAGAGGTGACCCAGTACTTC

abundance: .
v_gene: TRBV18
len: 17
d_gene: .
j_gene: TRBJ2-3
CDR3aa: CASSPLGQSGGTDTQYF
CDR3nt: TGTGCCAGCTCACCGCTCGGACAGAGTGGTGGCACAGATACGCAGTATTTT

abundance: few
v_gene: TRBV18
len: 13
d_gene: .
j_gene: TRBJ1-5
CDR3aa: CASSPGAGQPQHF
CDR3nt: TGTGCCAGCTCACCAGGGGCCGGTCAGCCCCAGCATTTT

abundance: .
v_gene: TRBV5-1
len: 15
d_gene: TRBD1
j_gene: TRBJ2-7
CDR3aa: CASSLGDRGPYEQYF
CDR3nt: TGCGCCAGCAGCTTGGGGGACAGGGGCCCCTACGAGCAGTACTTC

abundance: many
v_gene: TRBV24-1
len: 14
d_gene: .
j_gene: TRBJ1-5
CDR3aa: CATSAGGAGQPQHF
CDR3nt: TGTGCCACCAGTGCTGGGGGGGCAGGTCAGCCCCAGCATTTT

abundance: many
v_gene: TRBV6-1
len: 13
d_gene: .
j_gene: TRBJ1-2
CDR3aa: CASSATGNYGYTF
CDR3nt: TGTGCCAGCAGTGCAACAGGAAACTATGGCTACACCTTC

abundance: once
v_gene: TRBV4-3
len: 16
d_gene: .
j_gene: TRBJ2-3
CDR3aa: CASSRGTAASTDTQYF
CDR3nt: TGCGCCAGCAGTCGAGGGACGGCCGCTAGCACAGATACGCAGTATTTT

abundance: .
v_gene: TRBV20-1
len: 14
d_gene: TRBD1
j_gene: TRBJ1-5
CDR3aa: CSAGRTGNNQPQHF
CDR3nt: TGCAGTGCTGGGCGGACAGGGAACAATCAGCCCCAGCATTTT

abundance: once
v_gene: TRBV5-4
len: 14
d_gene: TRBD1
j_gene: TRBJ2-7
CDR3aa: CASKRGQGAYEQYF
CDR3nt: TGTGCCAGCAAGAGGGGTCAGGGGGCCTACGAGCAGTACTTC